These 32 T cell receptor beta chains came from one sample sequenced in a study of shared clonotypes between healthy human individuals. Naivety among CD8 cells was defined by CD45RO negativity and positive CCR7 selection, thereby excluding terminally differentiated effector memory CD45RA+ cells. Repertoires were generated with immunoSEQ multiplex PCR, while TCRdb's copy carries only in-frame clones and drops some. The data hold hundreds of thousands of clones, with 90% to 95% observed a single time. Material for sequencing was naive CD8+ T cells sorted from blood. These receptors originate from a man aged 30-40 years in good health.

The rearrangement joins TRBV29-1 to TRBJ2-7; D is uncertain. CDR3 length: 12 residues. The V end lost 3 bases, the J end lost 4 bases, and 10 bases lay between the germline ends. Per the germline V gene, CDR1 is SQVTM and CDR2 is ANQGSEA. CDR3 amino acids: CSVEENKYEQYF. As DNA, the CDR3 is TGCAGCGTTGAGGAGAACAAGTACGAGCAGTACTTC.

V and J are TRBV7-8 and TRBJ1-3, with 7 bases matching TRBD1. Germline CDR1 reads SGHVS; CDR2 reads FQNEAQ. V lost 5 bases and J lost 0; bases outside the gene matches: 4. The CDR3 consists of 15 residues. CDR3 region: CASSRRGGSGNTIYF. The CDR3 DNA sequence: TGTGCCAGCAGCCGCAGGGGGGGCTCTGGAAACACCATATATTTT.

This clone was seen repeatedly, ten times or more. The genes are TRBV4-1 and TRBJ1-5; D ambiguous. Germline V CDR1 and CDR2: MGHRA, YSYEKL. Deletions cut 2 bases from V and 6 bases from J, with 14 bases between. The length of the CDR3 is 15 residues. Here the CDR3 reads CASSQFQDAGQPQHF. CDR3 in DNA: TGCGCCAGCAGCCAATTCCAGGACGCCGGTCAGCCCCAGCATTTT.

A word on this clone: Within the sample, other DNA sequences also encode this same CDR3. The chain is built from TRBV2 and TRBJ2-7; no definite D call. There are 11 residues in the CDR3. The germline CDR1 and CDR2 sequences are SNHLY and FYNNEI. V gave up 4 bases and J gave up 3 bases, with 4 bases separating them. This CDR3 is CASSASYEQYF. Written as DNA, the CDR3 is TGTGCCAGCAGTGCAAGCTACGAGCAGTACTTC.

The chain links TRBV5-1 to TRBJ1-1; D gene ambiguous. The CDR3 runs to 14 residues. The germline V gene has CDR1 SGHRS and CDR2 YFSETQ. Deletions cut 5 bases from V and 0 bases from J, with 11 bases between. The CDR3 bases are TGCGCCAGCAGTACTTGGAGCATGAACACTGAAGCTTTCTTT. Residues: CASSTWSMNTEAFF.

V gene TRBV28 combines with J gene TRBJ2-3; D not certain. This CDR3 is 14 amino acids long. With 6 bases removed from V and 2 bases from J, the gap between germline ends came to 12 bases. Germline V gene lookup returns CDR1 MDHEN and CDR2 SYDVKM. As DNA, the CDR3 is TGTGCCAGCAGCCCTGACCCAACCACAGATACGCAGTATTTT. It codes for CASSPDPTTDTQYF.

V and J are TRBV5-6 and TRBJ1-1; 7 positions agree with TRBD1. CDR1 and CDR2 (germline): SGHDT, YYEEEE. V was clipped by 4 bases and J by 4 bases; unmatched bases: 10. The CDR3 covers 15 residues. For the CDR3, the DNA is TGTGCCAGCAGCCCTCCAGGGGGGGCGAGCACTGAAGCTTTCTTT. It is translated as CASSPPGGASTEAFF.

The chain links TRBV28 to TRBJ2-3; no definite D call. The ends were cut back, 3 bases at V and 0 bases at J, with 13 bases in the middle. This CDR3 comprises 16 residues. CDR1 is MDHEN and CDR2 is SYDVKM in the germline V gene. Written as DNA, the CDR3 is TGTGCCAGCAGTTTCTTGGCGGCCGGGAGCACAGATACGCAGTATTTT. This codes for CASSFLAAGSTDTQYF.

The V and J genes are TRBV5-1 and TRBJ2-1, with 8 nucleotides matching TRBD2. V was pared by 0 bases and J by 4 bases, with 15 bases of the junction left unmatched. The CDR3 sequence is 19 residues long. Germline CDR1 SGHRS, CDR2 YFSETQ. CDR3 protein: CASSLGTGMSGREYNEQFF. The CDR3, as DNA: TGCGCCAGCAGCTTGGGTACTGGGATGAGCGGGAGAGAGTACAATGAGCAGTTCTTC.

CDR3 amino acids: CASSQEGTFNEQFF. DNA for the CDR3: TGCGCCAGCAGCCAAGAAGGGACTTTCAATGAGCAGTTCTTC. This chain uses TRBV4-1 with TRBJ2-1, with a tentative D call TRBD2 (6 bases). CDR3 length equals 14 residues. With 0 bases removed from V and 6 bases from J, the gap between germline ends came to 9 bases. Germline V gives CDR1 MGHRA, CDR2 YSYEKL.

V is TRBV4-3 and J is TRBJ2-2; tentatively, D is TRBD1 (5 bases). Germline lookup yields CDR1 LGHNA and CDR2 YSLEER. The CDR3 length is 15 residues. V was clipped by 0 bases and J by 5 bases, with 10 bases between them. CDR3: CASSQDQGTTGELFF. The CDR3 DNA reads as TGCGCCAGCAGCCAAGACCAGGGTACGACCGGGGAGCTGTTTTTT.

The CDR3 DNA is TGTGCCAGCAGCTTCCGACAGACTAGCGGGAAGAGGCCAGATACGCAGTATTTT. As protein: CASSFRQTSGKRPDTQYF. V gene TRBV7-9 combines with J gene TRBJ2-3, with TRBD2 matching over 11 bases. The germline gives CDR1 SEHNR, CDR2 FQNEAQ (reference sequence). This CDR3 has 18 amino acids. V was clipped by 3 bases and J by 4 bases; unmatched bases: 12.

This clone has more than one count but fewer than ten. V gene TRBV29-1 combines with J gene TRBJ1-2; the match to TRBD1 covers 8 bases. The CDR3 runs to 14 residues. Per germline, CDR1 SQVTM and CDR2 ANQGSEA. V shed 7 bases and J 3 bases; nucleotides not matched to a gene: 10. The CDR3 here is CSGSQTGEDYGYTF. In nucleotides, the CDR3 is TGCAGCGGTAGCCAGACAGGGGAAGACTATGGCTACACCTTC.

This clone was seen just once. The genes are TRBV6-5 and TRBJ2-5; 10 bases map to TRBD2. The CDR3 length is 16 residues. The ends lost 0 bases at V and 0 bases at J; junction bases unmatched: 1. Germline lookup yields CDR1 MNHEY and CDR2 SVGAGI. The CDR3: CASSYSTSGNQETQYF. CDR3 DNA: TGTGCCAGCAGTTACTCAACTAGCGGGAACCAAGAGACCCAGTACTTC.

The rearrangement links TRBV10-1 to TRBJ2-2; 10 nucleotides align to TRBD1. The CDR3 runs 15 residues. V shed 4 bases and J 7 bases; nucleotides not matched to a gene: 6. CDR1 and CDR2 (germline): WNHNN, SYGVQD (reference sequence). The CDR3 loop reads CASSGDRGYNGELFF. DNA of the CDR3: TGCGCCAGCAGTGGGGACAGGGGATACAACGGGGAGCTGTTTTTT.

The V call is TRBV7-2, the J call TRBJ2-7; a weak D match, TRBD2 (6 bases). The germline V and J ends were trimmed by 1 base and 2 bases, with 24 bases remaining between them. Germline loops: CDR1 SGHTA, CDR2 FQGNSA. The CDR3 length is 19 residues. CDR3 bases: TGTGCCAGCAGCTTAGTCGGCTTCCCAGGCAGGTCGGGAGCCTACGAGCAGTACTTC. Encoded protein: CASSLVGFPGRSGAYEQYF.

The chain recombines TRBV9 with TRBJ2-7, with 11 bases identical to TRBD2. This CDR3 is built from 17 residues. Germline-derived CDR1 and CDR2 are SGDLS and YYNGEE. Trimming removed 4 bases from V and 3 bases from J; junction bases left unmatched: 12. The CDR3 DNA is TGTGCCAGCAGCCCAGAGACTAGCGGGATAGAGTACTACGAGCAGTACTTC. This translates into CASSPETSGIEYYEQYF.

The chain is built from TRBV7-9 and TRBJ2-2; 7 nucleotides agree with TRBD2. Germline V lookup: CDR1 SEHNR, CDR2 FQNEAQ (reference sequence). The V and J ends lost 7 bases and 2 bases, in that order; junction bases with no gene match: 13. This CDR3 is 17 amino acids long. This chain's CDR3 is CASTQNDLAENTGELFF. CDR3 bases: TGTGCCAGCACCCAAAACGACCTAGCGGAAAACACCGGGGAGCTGTTTTTT.

This clone was detected a few times. This chain links TRBV9 with TRBJ2-2; D is perhaps TRBD2 (5 bases). Trimming took 3 bases from V and 7 from J, leaving 16 bases between them. The CDR3 has 15 amino acids. Germline CDR1 and CDR2: SGDLS and YYNGEE. The CDR3 nucleotides are TGTGCCAGCAGCGCAGAGGGTTCGGAGAGCGGGGAGCTGTTTTTT. Its translation is CASSAEGSESGELFF.

This sequence joins TRBV21-1 and TRBJ1-3; the D segment call TRBD1 is taken from the table without a DNA check. TRBV21-1 is flagged as a pseudogene. CDR3 length equals 21 residues. The CDR3 sequence: CASSRTLGQGAFFLSGNTIYF. The CDR3 DNA reads TGTGCCAGCAGCAGAACACTGGGACAGGGGGCCTTCTTCCTCTCTGGAAACACCATATATTTT.

DNA of the CDR3: TGTGCCGGTTTTGTGGAGGAAACGCAGTATTTT. Protein sequence: CAGFVEETQYF. The chain combines TRBV2 with TRBJ2-3; D possibly corresponds to TRBD2 (5 bases). Germline assignment: CDR1 SNHLY and CDR2 FYNNEI. V was trimmed by 11 bases and J by 9 bases, leaving 15 bases between them. This CDR3 spans 11 amino acids.

In DNA, the CDR3 is TGTGCCAGTAGTAGCGTTGTCTCCTACAATGAGCAGTTCTTC. Translating gives CASSSVVSYNEQFF. This sequence joins TRBV27 and TRBJ2-1, with D perhaps matching TRBD2 (5 bases). V lost 9 bases to trimming and J lost 0 bases, with 12 bases between them. This CDR3 spans 14 amino acids. Germline assignment: CDR1 MNHEY and CDR2 SMNVEV (reference sequence).

Concerning this clone itself: Additional DNA sequences in this sample encode the identical CDR3. The chain employs TRBV19 and TRBJ1-1; a possible D gene is TRBD1 (6 bases). The germline V gene encodes CDR1 LNHDA and CDR2 SQIVND (reference sequence). Deletions cut 1 base from V and 6 bases from J, with 9 bases between. This CDR3 contains 13 residues. The CDR3 loop reads CASSIAGVSEAFF. The CDR3 DNA is TGTGCCAGTAGTATAGCAGGGGTCTCTGAAGCTTTCTTT.

The chain's CDR3 is CASSPTGSHSYNEQFF. In DNA, the CDR3 is TGTGCCAGCAGCCCGACAGGATCTCACTCCTACAATGAGCAGTTCTTC. The gene calls are TRBV11-3 and TRBJ2-1, with D possibly matching TRBD1 (6 bases). This CDR3 contains 16 residues. Deletions cut 5 bases from V and 0 bases from J, with 14 bases between. Per germline, CDR1 SGHNT and CDR2 YENEEA.

The V call is TRBV27, the J call TRBJ2-5; D unresolved. This CDR3 contains 15 residues. CDR1 is MNHEY and CDR2 is SMNVEV in the germline V gene (reference sequence). V lost 3 bases and J lost 1, with 12 bases in between. The CDR3, as DNA: TGTGCCAGCAGTTTCTTCCTTGGGCCCCAAGAGACCCAGTACTTC. As protein: CASSFFLGPQETQYF.

This chain links TRBV11-2 with TRBJ2-7; D may match TRBD1 or TRBD2 (5 bases each). The CDR3 consists of 13 residues. V shed 5 bases and J shed 5 bases, with 13 bases lying between them. Germline-derived CDR1 and CDR2 are SGHAT and FQNNGV. For the CDR3, the DNA is TGTGCCAGCAGCCCTCCGGGGCCGGACGAGCAGTACTTC. This codes for CASSPPGPDEQYF.

This chain connects TRBV15 to TRBJ2-3; possibly TRBD1 or TRBD2 for D (6 bases each). The CDR3 runs to 17 residues. Germline V gene data show CDR1 as LNHNV and CDR2 as YYDKDF (reference sequence). Trimming shortened V by 2 bases and J by 4 bases, and 19 bases separated the two germline ends. CDR3 region: CATSRPFNREVADTQYF. The CDR3 nucleotides read TGTGCCACCAGCAGACCTTTTAACAGGGAGGTGGCAGATACGCAGTATTTT.

The CDR3 region has the DNA TGTGCTAGTGGTTTGGTACGCCGGGGTGCCAGTGAGCAGTTCTTC. Translated: CASGLVRRGASEQFF. This chain joins TRBV12-5 and TRBJ2-1, with D tentatively TRBD2 (5 bases). The CDR3 totals 15 residues. The V gene lost 0 bases and the J gene lost 9 bases, with 15 bases spanning the gap. Germline V gene data show CDR1 as LGHNT and CDR2 as FRNRAP.

The CDR3 spells CASTLGATSGANVLTF. CDR3 nucleotide sequence: TGTGCCAGCACCCTAGGGGCGACCTCTGGGGCCAACGTCCTGACTTTC. The chain links TRBV28 to TRBJ2-6, with D tentatively TRBD1 (5 bases). The CDR3 has 16 residues. The germline V gene encodes CDR1 MDHEN and CDR2 SYDVKM. V shed 7 bases and J shed 0 bases, with 13 bases lying between them. The whole variable domain, filled in from reference TRBV28 and TRBJ2-6, reads DVKVTQSSRYLVKRTGEKVFLECVQDMDHENMFWYRQDPGLGLRLIYFSYDVKMKEKGDIPEGYSVSREKKERFSLILESASTNQTSMYLCASTLGATSGANVLTFGAGSRLTVL.

This chain links TRBV10-3 with TRBJ2-1; D is possibly TRBD2 (6 bases). V gave up 2 bases and J gave up 8 bases, with 13 bases separating them. Germline CDR1 and CDR2: ENHRY and SYGVKD. The CDR3 is made up of 14 amino acids. The CDR3 region has the DNA TGTGCCATCAGTGAGCCTAGCGCCAAAGATGAGCAGTTCTTC. Translation gives CAISEPSAKDEQFF.

The J gene is TRBJ2-3, the V gene TRBV30; 10 positions match TRBD2. The CDR3 has 16 amino acids. Germline loops: CDR1 GTSNPN, CDR2 SVGIG (reference sequence). Trimming at V came to 0 bases and at J to 4 bases, leaving 7 bases not matched to a gene. This CDR3 reads CAWSVGLAGDADTQYF. CDR3 nucleotides: TGTGCCTGGAGTGTAGGGCTAGCGGGAGACGCAGATACGCAGTATTTT.

This clone was picked up one time. V gene TRBV9 combines with J gene TRBJ1-3; perhaps TRBD1 as D (5 bases). The V end lost 1 base, the J end lost 3 bases, and 8 bases lay between the germline ends. Looked up from germline, CDR1 is SGDLS and CDR2 is YYNGEE. The CDR3 totals 14 residues. As DNA, the CDR3 is TGTGCCAGCAGCGTACAGGGAGGTGGAAACACCATATATTTT. As protein: CASSVQGGGNTIYF. The whole variable domain, filled in from reference TRBV9 and TRBJ1-3, reads DSGVTQTPKHLITATGQRVTLRCSPRSGDLSVYWYQQSLDQGLQFLIQYYNGEERAKGNILERFSAQQFPDLHSELNLSSLELGDSALYFCASSVQGGGNTIYFGEGSWLTVV.